The 17 T cell receptor beta chains listed next were all sequenced from one sample in a study of naive and memory T cell subsets. Study-level points and caveats: Possibly reflecting memory cells re-expressing CD45RA, a few larger clonotypes occurred in naive repertoires, especially CD8.

An equimolar mix of two oligonucleotides served as the beta constant-region primer for TRBC1 and TRBC2. The ligated cDNA underwent four PCR rounds using SP2 and nested alpha and beta constant-region primers. Each CDR3 protein is one row after TCRdb ran MiXCR on the UMI-ligation and nested PCR reads. This sample has over 110,000 distinct CDR3 sequences, with 15% to 25% found just once. These receptors lack a known antigen. Specimen: naive CD8+ T cells from blood. The receptors were sampled from a human donor in good health.

The chain is built from TRBV28 and TRBJ2-5; D may be TRBD1 (6 bases). Germline V gene data show CDR1 as MDHEN and CDR2 as SYDVKM. CDR3 length: 14 residues. Trimming removed 3 bases at V and 1 base at J, with 9 bases between. DNA of the CDR3: TGTGCCAGCAGTTTCACAGGGCCCCAAGAGACCCAGTACTTC. Protein product: CASSFTGPQETQYF.

This clonotype was seen at least ten times. V usage is TRBV20-1 and J usage is TRBJ2-7, with TRBD2 identical over 9 bases. Per germline, CDR1 DFQATT and CDR2 SNEGSKA (reference sequence). The CDR3 runs to 17 residues. Trimming cost V 4 bases and J 1 base; bases outside gene matches: 14. The CDR3 protein is CSAKELAGGFISYEQYF. As DNA, the CDR3 is TGCAGTGCTAAAGAGTTGGCGGGAGGGTTTATTTCCTACGAGCAGTACTTC.

The sample holds a few counts of this clonotype. V is TRBV11-2 and J is TRBJ1-1; 7 bases map to TRBD1. This CDR3 has 17 amino acids. Germline trimming cut 6 bases from V and 3 bases from J; bases unmatched to any gene: 16. The V gene's germline CDR1 is SGHAT and CDR2 FQNNGV. The CDR3 DNA reads as TGTGCCAGCAGTCACATTATCCGGGACAGCGACTACACTGAAGCTTTCTTT. It yields the protein CASSHIIRDSDYTEAFF.

This clonotype was seen a handful of times. This rearrangement joins TRBV3-1 to TRBJ2-7, with a weak D call TRBD2 (6 bases). This CDR3 spans 15 amino acids. The V end lost 0 bases, the J end lost 2 bases, and 11 bases lay between the germline ends. Per germline, CDR1 LGHDT and CDR2 YNNKEL (reference sequence). The CDR3 reads CASSQDGWGAYEQYF. CDR3 nucleotide sequence: TGTGCCAGCAGCCAAGATGGTTGGGGGGCCTACGAGCAGTACTTC.

This clonotype was observed a few times. The chain is built from TRBV9 and TRBJ2-7; the D gene could be TRBD1 or TRBD2 (6 bases each). Trimming stripped 4 bases from V and 0 bases from J, with 23 bases between. In germline, CDR1 is SGDLS, CDR2 YYNGEE. This CDR3 has 18 amino acids. The CDR3 is CASSLVGGRLQSSYEQYF. CDR3 nucleotide sequence: TGTGCCAGCAGCCTAGTGGGGGGCCGGCTTCAGAGCTCCTACGAGCAGTACTTC.

CDR3 DNA sequence: TGTGCCTGGAGGGATCGGCTAGCGGGAGGCCGGAGCTCCTACAATGAGCAGTTCTTC. It yields the protein CAWRDRLAGGRSSYNEQFF. This chain connects TRBV30 to TRBJ2-1; 11 bases align to TRBD2. Germline values: CDR1 GTSNPN, CDR2 SVGIG (reference sequence). Unmatched junction bases numbered 13, after V lost 3 bases and J lost 0 bases. There are 19 residues in the CDR3.

This chain links TRBV28 with TRBJ2-5; no clear D gene. Germline V gives CDR1 MDHEN, CDR2 SYDVKM. This CDR3 spans 13 amino acids. The V gene lost 4 bases and the J gene lost 3 bases, with 9 bases spanning the gap. The CDR3 here is CASSYAEEETQYF. CDR3 coding DNA: TGTGCCAGCAGTTATGCCGAAGAAGAGACCCAGTACTTC. Full variable domain (missing parts from reference TRBV28 and TRBJ2-5): DVKVTQSSRYLVKRTGEKVFLECVQDMDHENMFWYRQDPGLGLRLIYFSYDVKMKEKGDIPEGYSVSREKKERFSLILESASTNQTSMYLCASSYAEEETQYFGPGTRLLVL.

This clonotype was counted a few times. Written as DNA, the CDR3 is TGCAGTGCTCCACTAGACTACGAGCAGTACTTC. Its protein is CSAPLDYEQYF. The chain recombines TRBV20-1 with TRBJ2-7; the D gene is possibly TRBD2 (5 bases). The germline CDR1 and CDR2 sequences are DFQATT and SNEGSKA (reference sequence). V lost 5 bases to trimming and J lost 3 bases, with 8 bases between them. CDR3 size: 11 residues.

The rearrangement uses TRBV27 and TRBJ2-7, with D possibly being TRBD1 (6 bases). The CDR3 is made up of 15 amino acids. V was cut by 4 bases and J by 1 base, with 14 bases left in between. CDR1 and CDR2 from the germline V gene are MNHEY and SMNVEV (reference sequence). CDR3 residues: CASSSLRQVSYEQYF. CDR3 bases: TGTGCCAGCAGTTCGTTACGACAGGTATCCTACGAGCAGTACTTC.

J is TRBJ1-4 and V is TRBV18, with TRBD1 matching 8 bases. This CDR3 region has 19 residues. The ends lost 0 bases at V and 5 bases at J; junction bases unmatched: 14. Germline assignment: CDR1 KGHSH and CDR2 LQKENI. The CDR3 nucleotides read TGTGCCAGCTCACCACCGGGGACAGGCTCCACTGGGACAAATGAAAAACTGTTTTTT. Protein product: CASSPPGTGSTGTNEKLFF.

This chain joins TRBV29-1 and TRBJ2-1, with TRBD2 matching 8 bases. The CDR3 totals 15 residues. Losses at the gene ends were 0 bases for V and 4 bases for J; bases not matched to a gene: 5. In germline, CDR1 is SQVTM, CDR2 ANQGSEA. The CDR3 DNA sequence: TGCAGCGTTGAAGACCCCGGGAGGGCGTACAATGAGCAGTTCTTC. It specifies CSVEDPGRAYNEQFF.

There are a few counts of this clonotype. The chain has TRBV5-6 and TRBJ2-7; 12 nucleotides match TRBD2. V lost 0 bases, J lost 2 bases, and 12 bases stayed unmatched. Germline V gives CDR1 SGHDT, CDR2 YYEEEE. The CDR3 extends over 19 amino acids. The CDR3 loop reads CASSLAYPGLAGNTYEQYF. The CDR3 nucleotides read TGTGCCAGCAGCTTGGCCTATCCGGGACTAGCGGGTAATACCTACGAGCAGTACTTC.

This chain uses TRBV2 with TRBJ2-1; D is perhaps TRBD2 (6 bases). The V end lost 2 bases, the J end lost 2 bases, and 10 bases lay between the germline ends. From germline, CDR1 is SNHLY and CDR2 FYNNEI. This CDR3 has 15 residues. CDR3 nucleotide sequence: TGTGCCAGCAGTGAATATAGCGGTACCTACAATGAGCAGTTCTTC. Protein sequence: CASSEYSGTYNEQFF.

The sample holds a few counts of this clonotype. The rearrangement uses TRBV7-9 and TRBJ2-5; the D call may be TRBD1 or TRBD2 (5 bases each). This CDR3 comprises 14 residues. The V gene's germline CDR1 is SEHNR and CDR2 FQNEAQ (reference sequence). V lost 1 base and J lost 5, with 11 bases in between. In DNA, the CDR3 is TGTGCCAGCAGCTTAGAGACAGAGCGGGAGACCCAGTACTTC. This gives the protein CASSLETERETQYF.

The genes are TRBV3-1 and TRBJ1-1; D gene unclear. Germline-derived CDR1 and CDR2 are LGHDT and YNNKEL (reference sequence). CDR3 size: 15 residues. Trimming stripped 1 base from V and 1 base from J, with 10 bases between. The CDR3 DNA reads as TGTGCCAGCAGCCAAGTCGGCAGGTCGAACACTGAAGCTTTCTTT. This sequence encodes CASSQVGRSNTEAFF.

The gene calls are TRBV29-1 and TRBJ2-3, with TRBD2 matching 12 bases. Germline V CDR1 and CDR2: SQVTM, ANQGSEA. The CDR3 is 15 residues long. J was trimmed by 0 bases and V by 3 bases; bases with no gene match: 1. CDR3 amino acids: CSVDGTSGSTDTQYF. The CDR3 DNA is TGCAGCGTTGATGGGACTAGCGGGAGCACAGATACGCAGTATTTT.

This clonotype was detected only a few times. The V and J genes are TRBV28 and TRBJ2-5; D may match TRBD1 or TRBD2 (6 bases each). The CDR3 consists of 15 residues. Germline values: CDR1 MDHEN, CDR2 SYDVKM. The ends were cut back, 7 bases at V and 5 bases at J, with 20 bases in the middle. CDR3 nucleotides: TGTGCCAGCACCATGACCCCTGGGGGGCTTGAGACCCAGTACTTC. It codes for CASTMTPGGLETQYF.